The rows below give T cell receptor beta chains drawn from one sample of a study of response to subunit inactivated influenza vaccine. TCRdb itself ran the RT-PCR reads through MiXCR, one entry per CDR3 protein. The sample lists hundreds of thousands of distinct CDR3 sequences, 16% occurring once. Sequences were derived from CD4+ T cells sorted from PBMCs, sampled approximately 25 months after vaccination. These receptors all come from a man aged 45 to 75 who received an inactivated influenza vaccine. Each CDR3 is given with its conserved first and last residue. D genes are given only for firm matches. Expanded clones get a size class; other rows say once, few or many, or leave the size out.

. | . | TRBJ2-4 | TRBV2 | CASSPLGQLAKNIQYF | TGTGCCAGCAGTCCCCTGGGGCAACTAGCCAAAAACATTCAGTACTTC
TRBD2 | . | TRBJ2-7 | TRBV10-3 | CAISRTSGGEQYF | TGTGCCATCAGTAGGACTAGCGGAGGCGAGCAGTACTTC
TRBD2 | . | TRBJ2-1 | TRBV20-1 | CSASTSGTEQFF | TGCAGTGCTTCGACTAGCGGCACTGAGCAGTTCTTC
. | . | TRBJ2-5 | TRBV7-6 | CASSSNTIGLETQYF | TGTGCCAGCAGCTCGAACACTATTGGGCTGGAGACCCAGTACTTC
. | . | TRBJ2-2 | TRBV6-2/TRBV6-3 | CAIPQGPNTGELFF | TGTGCCATCCCCCAGGGCCCGAACACCGGGGAGCTGTTTTTT
. | few | TRBJ1-3 | TRBV10-3 | CATRDSSGNTIYF | TGTGCCACCAGGGATAGCTCTGGAAACACCATATATTTT
TRBD1 | many | TRBJ2-2 | TRBV12-3/TRBV12-4 | CASSMPTGALTGELFF | TGTGCCAGCAGCATGCCTACAGGGGCGCTTACCGGGGAGCTGTTTTTT
. | . | TRBJ1-2 | TRBV12-3/TRBV12-4 | CASSPGPTNYGYTF | TGTGCCAGCAGTCCCGGACCCACCAACTATGGCTACACCTTC
. | . | TRBJ2-5 | TRBV20-1 | CSATPLGGHQETQYF | TGCAGTGCTACCCCCCTGGGGGGTCACCAAGAGACCCAGTACTTC
. | . | TRBJ2-7 | TRBV7-2 | CASRRDREQYF | TGTGCCAGCAGACGAGACAGGGAGCAGTACTTC
. | . | TRBJ2-5 | TRBV27 | CASSFLDSGNAKTQYF | TGTGCCAGCAGTTTCTTAGATAGCGGTAACGCGAAGACCCAGTACTTC
. | . | TRBJ1-3 | TRBV2 | CASSEMWGRGGNTIYF | TGTGCCAGCAGTGAAATGTGGGGACGGGGTGGAAACACCATATATTTT
. | . | TRBJ1-2 | TRBV24-1 | CATSDLGSGYTF | TGTGCCACCAGTGATTTGGGGAGCGGCTACACCTTC
. | . | TRBJ1-4 | TRBV4-2 | CASSPHRATNEKLFF | TGTGCCAGCAGCCCACACAGGGCCACTAATGAAAAACTGTTTTTT
TRBD1 | . | TRBJ2-5 | TRBV11-2 | CASSLGDREQETQYF | TGTGCCAGCAGCTTAGGCGACAGGGAGCAAGAGACCCAGTACTTC
TRBD2 | many | TRBJ2-1 | TRBV11-3 | CASSLVGSAGGSYNEQFF | TGTGCCAGCAGCTTAGTTGGGTCGGCGGGGGGTTCCTACAATGAGCAGTTCTTC
. | . | TRBJ1-6 | TRBV6-1 | CASSSRGESPLHF | TGTGCCAGCAGCAGCAGGGGTGAATCACCCCTCCACTTT
TRBD2 | many | TRBJ2-7 | TRBV12-3/TRBV12-4 | CASSPRLAGVYEQYF | TGTGCCAGCAGTCCCCGACTAGCGGGAGTGTACGAGCAGTACTTC
TRBD2 | . | TRBJ2-1 | TRBV4-2 | CASSQKGTSGYNEQFF | TGTGCCAGCAGCCAAAAAGGGACTAGCGGCTACAATGAGCAGTTCTTC
. | . | TRBJ2-2 | TRBV6-2/TRBV6-3 | CASKGSVPGELFF | TGTGCCAGCAAAGGGTCTGTACCCGGGGAGCTGTTTTTT
TRBD1 | . | TRBJ1-5 | TRBV20-1 | CSAAGTDLYSNQPQHF | TGCAGTGCCGCCGGGACAGACCTTTATAGCAATCAGCCCCAGCATTTT
. | few | TRBJ2-7 | TRBV7-8 | CASSLADIRYEQYF | TGTGCCAGCAGCTTAGCAGACATACGTTACGAGCAGTACTTC
. | many | TRBJ1-1 | TRBV12-3/TRBV12-4 | CASSLVVSGEAFF | TGTGCCAGCAGTTTAGTTGTAAGTGGTGAAGCTTTCTTT
. | . | TRBJ2-7 | TRBV20-1 | CSASLRVGTYEQYF | TGCAGTGCTAGCTTGCGGGTTGGAACCTACGAGCAGTACTTC
. | . | TRBJ2-7 | TRBV12-3/TRBV12-4 | CASSLWGIYEQYF | TGTGCCAGCAGTTTGTGGGGCATCTACGAGCAGTACTTC
TRBD1 | few | TRBJ2-6 | TRBV19 | CASSFPGQGSGANVLTF | TGTGCCAGTAGTTTCCCGGGACAGGGCTCTGGGGCCAACGTCCTGACTTTC
. | few | TRBJ2-7 | TRBV7-2 | CASSLLAGLEQYF | TGTGCCAGCAGCTTATTGGCGGGCCTCGAGCAGTACTTC
TRBD1 | . | TRBJ1-5 | TRBV6-1 | CASRPAGQGEAPQHF | TGTGCCAGCAGGCCGGCGGGGCAGGGGGAAGCGCCCCAGCATTTT
TRBD1 | . | TRBJ2-5 | TRBV6-5 | CASSSHDRGETQYF | TGTGCCAGCAGTTCTCACGACAGGGGAGAGACCCAGTACTTC
. | few | TRBJ2-7 | TRBV3-1 | CASSQGKGPLEQYF | TGTGCCAGCAGCCAAGGGAAGGGACCCCTCGAGCAGTACTTC
. | few | TRBJ2-1 | TRBV20-1 | CSPRGTLDYNEQFF | TGCAGTCCTCGGGGGACCCTAGATTACAATGAGCAGTTCTTC
TRBD2 | few | TRBJ2-3 | TRBV5-1 | CASSLAFPSSGTTDTQYF | TGCGCCAGCAGCTTGGCCTTCCCTTCTAGCGGGACCACAGATACGCAGTATTTT
TRBD1 | . | TRBJ2-7 | TRBV20-1 | CSLEGARYEQYF | TGCAGTCTAGAGGGGGCGAGGTACGAGCAGTACTTC
. | . | TRBJ1-1 | TRBV3-1 | CASSSQGGATEAFF | TGTGCCAGCAGCTCTCAGGGTGGGGCCACTGAAGCTTTCTTT
. | few | TRBJ2-5 | TRBV4-3 | CASSPYRGAGETQYF | TGCGCCAGCAGCCCTTACAGGGGAGCGGGGGAGACCCAGTACTTC
. | few | TRBJ1-1 | TRBV5-6 | CASSLLRRDTEAFF | TGTGCCAGCAGCCTCCTCAGGAGGGACACTGAAGCTTTCTTT
TRBD2 | few | TRBJ2-1 | TRBV29-1 | CSVEIAGNYNEQFF | TGCAGCGTTGAAATAGCGGGGAATTACAATGAGCAGTTCTTC
TRBD1 | few | TRBJ1-1 | TRBV18 | CASSLSRGSHTEAFF | TGTGCCAGCTCACTCTCCAGGGGGAGCCACACTGAAGCTTTCTTT
. | . | TRBJ1-2 | TRBV29-1 | CSVEAGRQNYGYTF | TGCAGCGTTGAGGCCGGCAGACAGAACTATGGCTACACCTTC
. | . | TRBJ2-1 | TRBV18 | CASSPYQGNNEQFF | TGTGCCAGCTCACCTTATCAAGGGAACAATGAGCAGTTCTTC
. | few | TRBJ2-1 | TRBV11-2 | CASSLPTLDEQFF | TGTGCCAGCAGCTTACCAACCCTGGATGAGCAGTTCTTC
. | . | TRBJ2-7 | TRBV2 | CASSKRRTVYEQYF | TGTGCCAGCAGCAAGAGACGGACCGTGTACGAGCAGTACTTC
. | many | TRBJ2-5 | TRBV18 | CASSPPTLKETQYF | TGTGCCAGCTCACCACCGACCTTGAAAGAGACCCAGTACTTC
TRBD1 | few | TRBJ1-1 | TRBV28 | CASIKNRGNSPEAFF | TGTGCCAGCATCAAAAACAGGGGAAATTCGCCCGAAGCTTTCTTT
. | . | TRBJ2-3 | TRBV12-3/TRBV12-4 | CASSLARGTDTQYF | TGTGCCAGCAGCCTCGCAAGAGGCACAGATACGCAGTATTTT
TRBD2 | . | TRBJ2-1 | TRBV7-2 | CASSLTSGGAWEQFF | TGTGCCAGCAGCTTAACTAGCGGGGGGGCCTGGGAGCAGTTCTTC
. | many | TRBJ2-2 | TRBV3-1 | CASSQIPLRSNTGELFF | TGTGCCAGCAGCCAAATCCCCCTTAGATCGAACACCGGGGAGCTGTTTTTT
. | few | TRBJ2-7 | TRBV6-5 | CASSSSTGTEQYF | .
TRBD2 | few | TRBJ2-1 | TRBV3-1 | CASSPRLAGGPSSYNEQFF | TGTGCCAGCAGCCCCCGACTAGCGGGAGGGCCAAGCTCCTACAATGAGCAGTTCTTC
. | few | TRBJ1-5 | TRBV28 | CASNPVDPRSQPQHF | TGTGCCAGCAACCCGGTAGATCCAAGGAGTCAGCCCCAGCATTTT
TRBD1 | . | TRBJ2-7 | TRBV2 | CASTLAGKGQGYEQYF | TGTGCCAGCACCCTTGCTGGGAAGGGACAGGGCTACGAGCAGTACTTC